Following are 24 T cell receptor beta chains from one sample sequenced in a study of CD4+ T cells in melanoma (dated by TCRdb to between 2021 and 2024). Library preparation used the immunoSEQ multiplex PCR assay. Here the immuneACCESS table is served through TCRdb, limited to in-frame sequences with V and J called. Missing clones are a known gap in these copies; in checked studies unresolved V genes cover under half, and the rest lacks a known reason. The sample profile shows fewer than 150,000 clones; around 90% of them were found once. Of the sample, 1.5% is held by the ten largest clones. Receptors were obtained from a human donor with melanoma.

The gene calls are TRBV30 and TRBJ1-6, with a weak D call TRBD1 (5 bases). The CDR3 extends over 15 amino acids. The germline V and J ends were trimmed by 0 bases and 5 bases, with 11 bases remaining between them. CDR1 is GTSNPN, CDR2 SVGIG, per germline (reference sequence). In DNA form, the CDR3 reads TGTGCCTGGAGTGTACCGGGACGGAATAATTCACCCCTCCACTTT. Encoded protein: CAWSVPGRNNSPLHF.

This chain links TRBV4-1 with TRBJ2-1; perhaps TRBD1 as D (5 bases). Trimming removed 0 bases from V and 11 bases from J, with 11 bases in between. Looked up from germline, CDR1 is MGHRA and CDR2 is YSYEKL. The CDR3 consists of 13 residues. CDR3: CASSQDGAYKQFF. The CDR3 DNA sequence: TGCGCCAGCAGCCAAGATGGGGCCTATAAGCAGTTCTTC.

V and J are TRBV9 and TRBJ2-1, with D perhaps TRBD1 (6 bases). Trimming stripped 3 bases from V and 0 bases from J, with 10 bases between. Germline assignment: CDR1 SGDLS and CDR2 YYNGEE. This CDR3 has 15 amino acids. This CDR3 reads CASSDTGRSYNEQFF. CDR3 nucleotide sequence: TGTGCCAGCAGCGACACAGGGCGCTCCTACAATGAGCAGTTCTTC.

The rearrangement joins TRBV2 to TRBJ2-2; D is ambiguous. This CDR3 has 13 amino acids. The V end lost 7 bases, the J end lost 4 bases, and 10 bases lay between the germline ends. CDR1 SNHLY and CDR2 FYNNEI come from the germline V gene. The CDR3 spells CASTQWTTGELFF. In nucleotides, the CDR3 is TGTGCCAGCACGCAGTGGACCACCGGGGAGCTGTTTTTT.

This chain uses TRBV10-2 with TRBJ1-1; 8 bases agree with TRBD1. This CDR3 is 15 amino acids long. CDR1 and CDR2 (germline): WSHSY, SAAADI. V shed 3 bases and J 4 bases; nucleotides not matched to a gene: 7. CDR3 DNA sequence: TGCGCCAGCAGTGATCCAGGGGGCGTATTCACTGAAGCTTTCTTT. The encoded protein is CASSDPGGVFTEAFF.

This clone appeared once. CDR3 loop: CASGTGDTLPGELFF. The CDR3, as DNA: TGTGCCAGCGGGACAGGGGATACCCTTCCCGGGGAGCTGTTTTTT. The chain couples TRBV2 to TRBJ2-2, with TRBD1 identical over 10 bases. Germline trimming cut 8 bases from V and 6 bases from J; bases unmatched to any gene: 9. Germline loops: CDR1 SNHLY, CDR2 FYNNEI. This CDR3 region has 15 residues.

The chain is built from TRBV18 and TRBJ1-4; 8 bases line up with TRBD1. V dropped 0 bases and J dropped 7; count of bases not matched to a gene: 4. The germline V gene has CDR1 KGHSH and CDR2 LQKENI. The CDR3 has 15 residues. The CDR3 nucleotides read TGTGCCAGCTCACCACCGGGCAGGGGGCTTGAAAAACTGTTTTTT. This translates into CASSPPGRGLEKLFF.

V and J are TRBV18 and TRBJ1-2, with D possibly being TRBD1 (6 bases). With 2 bases removed from V and 6 bases from J, the gap between germline ends came to 13 bases. CDR3 length: 14 amino acids. Per germline, CDR1 KGHSH and CDR2 LQKENI. CDR3 protein: CASSPLRGADGYTF. CDR3 nucleotides: TGTGCCAGCTCACCATTACGGGGGGCGGATGGCTACACCTTC. Filled out from reference TRBV18 and TRBJ1-2, the complete variable domain reads NAGVMQNPRHLVRRRGQEARLRCSPMKGHSHVYWYRQLPEEGLKFMVYLQKENIIDESGMPKERFSAEFPKEGPSILRIQQVVRGDSAAYFCASSPLRGADGYTFGSGTRLTVV.

The chain carries TRBV6-6 and TRBJ2-1; the D gene is possibly TRBD1 (6 bases). From germline, CDR1 is MNHNY and CDR2 SVGAGI (reference sequence). The CDR3 runs to 12 residues. V was shortened by 2 bases and J by 12 bases, with 11 bases between the two germline ends. The CDR3 sequence is CASSYEGRGQFF. The CDR3 DNA sequence: TGTGCCAGCAGTTACGAGGGCAGGGGGCAGTTCTTC.

With respect to this clone: This sample also contains other DNA sequences that code for the same CDR3. The V and J genes are TRBV6-5 and TRBJ2-5; 8 nucleotides match TRBD1. The ends lost 5 bases at V and 3 bases at J; junction bases unmatched: 2. This CDR3 region has 13 residues. Germline V gene sequence: CDR1 MNHEY, CDR2 SVGAGI. The CDR3 nucleotides are TGTGCCAGCAGTAGGACAGGGAAAGAGACCCAGTACTTC. Amino acids: CASSRTGKETQYF.

The V and J genes are TRBV7-9 and TRBJ1-3; no reliable D call. The germline gives CDR1 SEHNR, CDR2 FQNEAQ (reference sequence). The V end was cut by 4 bases, the J end by 7 bases, with 11 bases between. The length of the CDR3 is 13 residues. DNA of the CDR3: TGTGCCAGCAGCTATAGTACGGGGAACACCATATATTTT. Translated, it gives CASSYSTGNTIYF.

V gene TRBV7-9 combines with J gene TRBJ2-1; 7 bases are a match to TRBD1. The CDR3 extends over 12 amino acids. CDR1 is SEHNR, CDR2 FQNEAQ, per germline (reference sequence). Trimming at V came to 8 bases and at J to 6 bases, leaving 4 bases not matched to a gene. CDR3 in amino acids: CASGTVFNEQFF. Here the CDR3 DNA reads TGTGCCAGCGGGACAGTATTCAATGAGCAGTTCTTC. The full variable domain, completed using reference TRBV7-9 and TRBJ2-1, is DTGVSQNPRHKITKRGQNVTFRCDPISEHNRLYWYRQTLGQGPEFLTYFQNEAQLEKSRLLSDRFSAERPKGSFSTLEIQRTEQGDSAMYLCASGTVFNEQFFGPGTRLTVL.

The chain links TRBV2 to TRBJ1-5; 9 bases map to TRBD1. With V trimmed by 6 bases and J by 9 bases, 9 bases remained unmatched. Germline CDR1 SNHLY, CDR2 FYNNEI. The CDR3 is 14 amino acids. The chain's CDR3 is CASRDDRGDRPQHF. CDR3 bases: TGTGCCAGCAGGGATGACAGGGGGGATCGGCCCCAGCATTTT.

The V call is TRBV28, the J call TRBJ2-3; perhaps TRBD1 as D (5 bases). The V end was cut by 5 bases, the J end by 10 bases, with 13 bases between. This CDR3 spans 12 amino acids. Germline V gives CDR1 MDHEN, CDR2 SYDVKM. CDR3 loop: CASSLTQDPQYF. DNA for the CDR3: TGTGCCAGCAGTCTCACACAGGACCCGCAGTATTTT.

The chain is built from TRBV7-9 and TRBJ2-1; the D gene is possibly TRBD2 (6 bases). Trimming pared 1 base from V and 5 bases from J, leaving 9 bases between. The CDR3 is 14 amino acids. CDR1 and CDR2 from the germline V gene are SEHNR and FQNEAQ (reference sequence). Here the CDR3 reads CASSLGGGNNEQFF. The CDR3 nucleotides are TGTGCCAGCAGCTTAGGCGGAGGGAACAATGAGCAGTTCTTC.

The rearrangement uses TRBV7-2 and TRBJ2-7; D gene uncertain. V was cut by 5 bases and J by 2 bases, with 10 bases left in between. Per the germline V gene, CDR1 is SGHTA and CDR2 is FQGNSA. The CDR3 is 13 amino acids. CDR3 amino acids: CASSRTWTYEQYF. CDR3 DNA sequence: TGTGCCAGCAGCCGGACCTGGACCTACGAGCAGTACTTC.

The chain joins TRBV7-9 to TRBJ2-7, with D tentatively TRBD2 (5 bases). The V and J ends lost 1 base and 6 bases respectively, with 10 bases between them. The CDR3 is 13 amino acids. The germline gives CDR1 SEHNR, CDR2 FQNEAQ (reference sequence). The CDR3 DNA follows: TGTGCCAGCAGCTTAGTTAGCGTGGGCGAGCAGTACTTC. Protein sequence: CASSLVSVGEQYF.

In its sample, this clone was seen once. The chain uses TRBV4-1 and TRBJ1-4; TRBD1 agrees at 7 bases. The CDR3 sequence is 16 residues long. From germline, CDR1 is MGHRA and CDR2 YSYEKL. V was pared by 2 bases and J by 4 bases, with 7 bases of the junction left unmatched. DNA of the CDR3: TGCGCCAGCAGCCAACCTCGGGACAGTCATAATGAAAAACTGTTTTTT. Its translation is CASSQPRDSHNEKLFF.

This chain links TRBV5-1 with TRBJ2-1, with D possibly being TRBD2 (5 bases). The length of the CDR3 is 16 residues. V shed 3 bases and J shed 3 bases, with 16 bases lying between them. Germline lookup yields CDR1 SGHRS and CDR2 YFSETQ. The CDR3 nucleotides are TGCGCCAGCAGCTGGGGAGAGGCGACCCTCTACAATGAGCAGTTCTTC. It yields the protein CASSWGEATLYNEQFF. Full variable domain (outside the CDR3, taken from reference TRBV5-1 and TRBJ2-1): KAGVTQTPRYLIKTRGQQVTLSCSPISGHRSVSWYQQTPGQGLQFLFEYFSETQRNKGNFPGRFSGRQFSNSRSEMNVSTLELGDSALYLCASSWGEATLYNEQFFGPGTRLTVL.

This clone came up once. This chain uses TRBV5-4 with TRBJ2-1; TRBD2 is a possible D gene (6 bases). The CDR3 sequence is 13 residues long. Trimming stripped 3 bases from V and 10 bases from J, with 14 bases between. Germline loops: CDR1 SGHNT, CDR2 YYREEE (reference sequence). CDR3 protein: CASSWSPGEEQFF. For the CDR3, the DNA is TGTGCCAGCAGCTGGTCCCCGGGGGAAGAGCAGTTCTTC.

The chain recombines TRBV2 with TRBJ1-5; TRBD1 aligns across 7 bases. This CDR3 is 15 amino acids long. Germline CDR1 SNHLY, CDR2 FYNNEI. Germline trimming cut 4 bases from V and 5 bases from J; bases unmatched to any gene: 8. The CDR3 nucleotides read TGTGCCAGCAGTGGGGCAGGGGGGAGAGATCAGCCCCAGCATTTT. It translates to CASSGAGGRDQPQHF.

The V and J genes are TRBV5-1 and TRBJ2-7, with 11 bases aligning to TRBD1. Looked up from germline, CDR1 is SGHRS and CDR2 is YFSETQ. The V segment lost 3 bases and the J segment 6 bases; nucleotides outside the gene matches: 8. There are 15 residues in the CDR3. The DNA of the CDR3 is TGCGCCAGCAGCTCAGATGGGACAGGGGGAGGCGAGCAGTACTTC. Translated, it gives CASSSDGTGGGEQYF.

This chain links TRBV18 with TRBJ1-4, with D uncertain. The germline V and J ends were trimmed by 3 bases and 8 bases, with 16 bases remaining between them. CDR1 KGHSH and CDR2 LQKENI come from the germline V gene. The CDR3 totals 15 residues. CDR3 DNA sequence: TGTGCCAGCTCACCCGCCGGAGGGTCGGACGAAAAACTGTTTTTT. This sequence encodes CASSPAGGSDEKLFF. Looking up the rest from reference TRBV18 and TRBJ1-4 gives the full variable domain: NAGVMQNPRHLVRRRGQEARLRCSPMKGHSHVYWYRQLPEEGLKFMVYLQKENIIDESGMPKERFSAEFPKEGPSILRIQQVVRGDSAAYFCASSPAGGSDEKLFFGSGTQLSVL.

V and J are TRBV11-2 and TRBJ1-3, with 7 bases aligning to TRBD1. The CDR3 loop spans 18 amino acids. The V segment lost 1 base and the J segment 0 bases; nucleotides outside the gene matches: 9. Germline CDR1 is SGHAT and CDR2 is FQNNGV. The CDR3: CASSLVNRGHSSGNTIYF. The CDR3 DNA is TGTGCCAGCAGCTTAGTAAACAGGGGTCACAGCTCTGGAAACACCATATATTTT.